The rows below give T cell receptor beta chains drawn from one sample of a study of radiotherapy plus CTLA-4 blockade in lung cancer. Measured with immunoSEQ multiplex PCR; TCRdb has only the in-frame clones, and not every one. The sample has around 71,000 clones; around 76% are singletons. Sequencing was performed on peripheral blood, taken from a patient treated with radiotherapy plus ipilimumab. The receptors were gathered from a human donor with non-small cell lung cancer whose response to radiotherapy plus ipilimumab could not be evaluated. Some clones in this sample may be carry-over from other donors' samples. Each CDR3 is given with its conserved first and last residue. Fields, in order: clone size, J gene, D gene, CDR3 length, V gene, CDR3 protein, CDR3 DNA. The D gene is left open where the match is weak. Expanded clones get a size class; other rows say once, few or many, or leave the size out.

once,TRBJ2-7,TRBD1,15,TRBV5-1,CASSSGQPKGYEQYF,TGCGCCAGCAGCTCGGGACAGCCCAAAGGCTACGAGCAGTACTTC
.,TRBJ2-7,.,14,TRBV6-1,CASRPSGFTYEQYF,TGTGCCAGCAGGCCCTCCGGTTTCACCTACGAGCAGTACTTC
.,TRBJ2-1,.,12,TRBV29-1,CSVLVSYNEQFF,TGCAGCGTACTAGTCTCCTACAATGAGCAGTTCTTC
.,TRBJ1-6,TRBD1,13,TRBV6-1,CASMTGLNSPLHF,TGTGCCAGCATGACAGGGCTAAATTCACCCCTCCACTTT
.,TRBJ2-2,TRBD1,16,TRBV15,CATSRDHRQGTGELFF,TGTGCCACCAGCAGAGATCACCGACAGGGGACCGGGGAGCTGTTTTTT
.,TRBJ1-6,TRBD1,15,TRBV9,CASSAGQGGNSPLHF,TGTGCCAGCAGCGCGGGACAGGGGGGTAATTCACCCCTCCACTTT
few,TRBJ2-7,.,14,TRBV6-5,CASSSGRGSYEQYF,TGTGCCAGCAGCTCGGGCCGGGGCTCCTACGAGCAGTACTTC
few,TRBJ2-5,TRBD1,16,TRBV28,CASSPRTGEDQETQYF,TGTGCCAGCAGTCCCCGGACAGGGGAAGACCAAGAGACCCAGTACTTC
.,TRBJ2-3,TRBD2,20,TRBV4-1,CASSPRALAGYSLGTDTQYF,TGCGCCAGCAGCCCTCGGGCGCTAGCGGGTTATAGCCTGGGCACAGATACGCAGTATTTT
.,TRBJ1-1,.,14,TRBV7-9,CASSSGTQNYEAFF,TGTGCCAGCAGTTCCGGGACACAAAACTACGAAGCTTTCTTT
few,TRBJ2-1,TRBD2,16,TRBV5-4,CASSLWTSGGAHEQFF,TGTGCCAGCAGCCTCTGGACTAGCGGGGGGGCCCATGAGCAGTTCTTC
.,TRBJ1-1,.,14,TRBV5-1,CASSPLSGDTEAFF,TGCGCCAGCAGCCCGCTGTCGGGGGACACTGAAGCTTTCTTT
.,TRBJ2-5,TRBD1,13,TRBV30,CAWSQGAWETQYF,TGTGCCTGGAGTCAGGGGGCGTGGGAGACCCAGTACTTC
.,TRBJ1-4,.,15,TRBV27,CASSFSSATNEKLFF,TGTGCCAGCAGTTTCTCCAGCGCAACTAATGAAAAACTGTTTTTT
.,TRBJ2-5,TRBD2,14,TRBV5-1,CASSQLAGEETQYF,TGCGCCAGCAGCCAACTAGCGGGGGAGGAGACCCAGTACTTC
.,TRBJ1-6,.,14,TRBV7-2,CASSFQREGSPLHF,TGTGCCAGCAGCTTTCAGAGGGAAGGTTCCCCCCTCCACTTT
.,TRBJ1-2,.,13,TRBV29-1,CSVDIDNNYGYTF,TGCAGCGTTGATATCGACAATAACTATGGCTACACCTTC
.,TRBJ2-6,TRBD2,19,TRBV13,CASSPFTSGGFSGANVLTF,TGTGCCAGCAGCCCCTTTACTAGCGGGGGCTTCTCTGGGGCCAACGTCCTGACTTTC
few,TRBJ2-2,TRBD1,14,TRBV7-9,CASSDDRATGELFF,TGTGCCAGCAGCGATGACAGGGCCACCGGGGAGCTGTTTTTT
.,TRBJ1-2,TRBD1,14,TRBV28,CASSFRGLHNGYTF,TGTGCCAGCAGTTTTAGGGGGCTACACAATGGCTACACCTTC
few,TRBJ1-4,.,13,TRBV4-3,CASSPVGGEKLFF,TGCGCCAGCAGCCCGGTTGGAGGGGAAAAACTGTTTTTT
.,TRBJ1-3,.,15,TRBV18,CASSPESRAGNTIYF,TGTGCCAGCTCACCCGAGTCCCGAGCGGGAAACACCATATATTTT
.,TRBJ2-7,TRBD2,15,TRBV29-1,CSVIAGGTSSYEQYF,TGCAGCGTAATAGCGGGGGGTACCAGCTCCTACGAGCAGTACTTC
.,TRBJ2-1,.,11,TRBV20-1,CSARDPPVRVF,TGCAGTGCTAGAGATCCCCCAGTTCGGGTCTTC
.,TRBJ1-1,TRBD1,17,TRBV5-4,CASSWDLTGTGGTEAFF,TGTGCCAGCAGCTGGGATCTTACCGGGACAGGGGGCACTGAAGCTTTCTTT
.,TRBJ2-2,.,14,TRBV11-3,CASRAGMHTGELFF,TGTGCCAGCCGAGCGGGTATGCACACCGGGGAGCTGTTTTTT
.,TRBJ1-6,.,14,TRBV6-6,CASNPGTFWSPLHF,TGTGCCAGCAACCCCGGGACTTTTTGGTCACCCCTCCACTTT
.,TRBJ2-7,.,14,TRBV7-9,CASSLASGVREQYF,TGTGCCAGCAGCTTAGCGTCCGGGGTCAGGGAGCAGTACTTC
.,TRBJ2-7,TRBD1,15,TRBV18,CASSPGQGRAYEQYF,TGTGCCAGCTCACCAGGACAGGGAAGGGCCTACGAGCAGTACTTC
few,TRBJ1-1,.,13,TRBV28,CASSTRENTEAFF,TGTGCCAGCAGTACCCGGGAGAACACTGAAGCTTTCTTT
.,TRBJ1-6,TRBD1,18,TRBV5-1,CASSYIPSRDSNNSPLHF,TGCGCCAGCAGCTACATACCGAGCCGGGACAGCAATAATTCACCCCTCCACTTT
.,TRBJ2-5,TRBD2,15,TRBV13,CASSFYSGEQETQYF,TGTGCCAGCAGCTTTTATAGCGGGGAACAAGAGACCCAGTACTTC
.,TRBJ2-3,.,16,TRBV5-4,CASSWGDGGFTDTQYF,TGTGCCAGCAGCTGGGGGGACGGAGGATTCACAGATACGCAGTATTTT
.,TRBJ2-7,TRBD1,14,TRBV5-6,CASSYGTGANEQYF,TGTGCCAGCAGCTATGGCACAGGGGCTAACGAGCAGTACTTC
.,TRBJ2-5,.,14,TRBV7-2,CASSHTRDQETQYF,TGTGCCAGCAGCCACACGAGGGACCAAGAGACCCAGTACTTC
.,TRBJ2-1,.,11,TRBV29-1,CSVARYNEQFF,TGCAGCGTTGCGCGGTACAATGAGCAGTTCTTC
medium-sized,TRBJ1-3,TRBD1,16,TRBV28,CASSTEGAPSGNTIYF,TGTGCCAGCAGTACCGAGGGGGCCCCCTCTGGAAACACCATATATTTT
.,TRBJ2-3,.,16,TRBV5-6,CASSPLEPLSTDTQYF,TGTGCCAGCAGCCCCTTGGAGCCTCTTAGCACAGATACGCAGTATTTT
few,TRBJ1-5,.,14,TRBV10-3,CAISEDRNPPPQHF,TGTGCCATCAGTGAGGACAGGAACCCCCCGCCCCAGCATTTT
few,TRBJ1-1,TRBD1,15,TRBV15,CATSRDRGLNTEAFF,TGTGCCACCAGCAGAGACAGGGGGCTGAACACTGAAGCTTTCTTT
.,TRBJ2-3,TRBD2,16,TRBV14,CASSLGTSGVSDTQYF,TGTGCCAGCAGCCTGGGGACTAGCGGGGTCTCAGATACGCAGTATTTT
few,TRBJ2-6,TRBD1,14,TRBV15,CATRAGQGRGVLTF,TGTGCCACCAGAGCGGGACAGGGGCGGGGCGTCCTGACTTTC